These 32 T cell receptor beta chains were sequenced from one sample in a study of spatial heterogeneity in lung cancer. Specified time point: sample taken at primary tumor resection. The authors sequenced whole RNA from tumor, nontumor lung or frozen PBMC without sorting. Each CDR3 protein is one row after TCRdb ran MiXCR on the 5' RACE reads. The table lists approximately 40,000 distinct CDR3 sequences, roughly 5% of them singletons. The sample consisted of PBMCs, taken at surgery. These receptors all come from a female donor with early-stage non-small cell lung cancer.

This clonotype showed up many times. V gene TRBV12-3 or TRBV12-4 combines with J gene TRBJ2-5; possibly TRBD1 for D (6 bases). The CDR3 length is 15 residues. Trimming shortened V by 5 bases and J by 5 bases, and 18 bases separated the two germline ends. The CDR3 region has the DNA TGTGCCAGCAGTGCGCGGACAGCACGATCGGAGACCCAGTACTTC. It translates to CASSARTARSETQYF.

This clonotype was detected many times. The chain employs TRBV6-1 and TRBJ1-2; TRBD1 matches at 7 bases. V shed 7 bases, J shed 0 bases, and the junction held 5 bases outside the gene matches. Per germline, CDR1 MNHNS and CDR2 SASEGT. This CDR3 contains 14 residues. The CDR3 sequence: CASTLGQTNYGYTF. In DNA, the CDR3 is TGTGCCAGCACTCTGGGACAGACTAACTATGGCTACACCTTC.

This clonotype was picked up many times. This chain connects TRBV9 to TRBJ2-7, with D perhaps being TRBD1 or TRBD2 (5 bases each). The CDR3 has 16 amino acids. Germline-derived CDR1 and CDR2 are SGDLS and YYNGEE. V shed 0 bases and J shed 2 bases, with 15 bases lying between them. This CDR3 reads CASSVGDEVFTYEQYF. The DNA for the CDR3 is TGTGCCAGCAGCGTAGGGGACGAAGTTTTCACCTACGAGCAGTACTTC.

In its sample, this clonotype was seen many times. The chain is built from TRBV7-6 and TRBJ2-1, with D unresolved. The CDR3 is 13 amino acids. V gave up 0 bases and J gave up 0 bases, with 0 bases separating them. Germline assignment: CDR1 SGHVS and CDR2 FNYEAQ. In nucleotides, the CDR3 is TGTGCCAGCAGCTTAGCCTCCTACAATGAGCAGTTCTTC. This translates into CASSLASYNEQFF. The entire variable domain, with the rest obtained from reference TRBV7-6 and TRBJ2-1, is as follows: GAGVSQSPRYKVTKRGQDVALRCDPISGHVSLYWYRQALGQGPEFLTYFNYEAQQDKSGLPNDRFSAERPEGSISTLTIQRTEQRDSAMYRCASSLASYNEQFFGPGTRLTVL.

This clonotype was picked up a small number of times. The chain has TRBV20-1 and TRBJ2-2; no clear D gene. The CDR3 spans 13 residues. The germline V gene encodes CDR1 DFQATT and CDR2 SNEGSKA (reference sequence). V lost 2 bases, J lost 4 bases, and 8 bases lay in between. The CDR3 here is CSARHDPTGELFF. The DNA for the CDR3 is TGCAGTGCTAGACACGACCCCACCGGGGAGCTGTTTTTT.

This clonotype showed up many times. In DNA form, the CDR3 reads TGCAGCGGGACTGGTGTCGGGACAGGGAATGGCTACACCTTC. This encodes CSGTGVGTGNGYTF. The chain joins TRBV29-1 to TRBJ1-2, with 9 bases lining up with TRBD1. CDR1 SQVTM and CDR2 ANQGSEA come from the germline V gene. V shed 7 bases, J shed 6 bases, and the junction held 12 bases outside the gene matches. The CDR3 contains 14 residues.

There are many counts of this clonotype. The chain uses TRBV9 and TRBJ2-1, with 7 bases identical to TRBD2. The CDR3 is 16 amino acids. The ends lost 6 bases at V and 2 bases at J; junction bases unmatched: 11. CDR1 and CDR2 from the germline V gene are SGDLS and YYNGEE. CDR3 region: CASTPRLASPYNEQFF. In DNA form, the CDR3 reads TGTGCCAGCACCCCCAGACTAGCTAGCCCCTACAATGAGCAGTTCTTC.

This clonotype appeared many times. For the CDR3, the DNA is TGTGCCAGCAGCTTAGGACGGCGCGGGGAGCTGTTTTTT. It is translated as CASSLGRRGELFF. The V gene is TRBV13, the J gene TRBJ2-2; D is ambiguous. Germline CDR1 and CDR2: PRHDT and FYEKMQ (reference sequence). This CDR3 has 13 residues. V lost 0 bases and J 7 bases, leaving 6 bases between the germline ends.

This clonotype occurred a few times. The chain employs TRBV3-1 and TRBJ1-4, with D possibly being TRBD1 (5 bases). Germline assignment: CDR1 LGHDT and CDR2 YNNKEL (reference sequence). V lost 1 base, J lost 3 bases, and 15 bases lay in between. This CDR3 has 17 amino acids. The CDR3 reads CASSQGAGRLANEKLFF. The CDR3 DNA is TGTGCCAGCAGCCAAGGGGCAGGGAGGTTGGCTAATGAAAAACTGTTTTTT.

This clonotype has a handful of counts. This chain joins TRBV12-3 or TRBV12-4 and TRBJ1-4, with 7 positions matching TRBD1. The length of the CDR3 is 14 residues. J gave up 6 bases and V 7 bases, and 8 bases lay outside the gene matches. The CDR3 here is CASTPAGGHEKLFF. As DNA, the CDR3 is TGTGCCAGCACCCCGGCAGGGGGACATGAAAAACTGTTTTTT.

V and J are TRBV18 and TRBJ1-4; 9 nucleotides match TRBD1. The CDR3 spans 16 residues. CDR1 and CDR2 from the germline V gene are KGHSH and LQKENI. Trimming removed 4 bases from V and 2 bases from J; junction bases left unmatched: 5. Here the CDR3 DNA reads TGTGCCAGCTCACTAACACAGGGGGCGACTAATGAAAAACTGTTTTTT. Its protein is CASSLTQGATNEKLFF.

This clonotype has ten or more counts. The genes are TRBV28 and TRBJ1-6; 7 bases are shared with TRBD1. V was pared by 2 bases and J by 2 bases, with 6 bases of the junction left unmatched. Germline values: CDR1 MDHEN, CDR2 SYDVKM. This CDR3 contains 17 residues. CDR3 sequence: CASSLVPTGTYNSPLHF. As DNA, the CDR3 is TGTGCCAGCAGTTTAGTCCCGACAGGGACCTATAATTCACCCCTCCACTTT. Full variable domain (missing parts from reference TRBV28 and TRBJ1-6): DVKVTQSSRYLVKRTGEKVFLECVQDMDHENMFWYRQDPGLGLRLIYFSYDVKMKEKGDIPEGYSVSREKKERFSLILESASTNQTSMYLCASSLVPTGTYNSPLHFGNGTRLTVT.

Many counts were recorded for this clonotype. The chain links TRBV7-6 to TRBJ1-1; weak D call: TRBD1 (6 bases). From germline, CDR1 is SGHVS and CDR2 FNYEAQ. Trimming cost V 2 bases and J 0 bases, with 10 bases left between them. The CDR3 covers 15 residues. The CDR3 region has the DNA TGTGCCAGCAGCTTACAGGGGCAAATGAACACTGAAGCTTTCTTT. It specifies CASSLQGQMNTEAFF. The full variable domain, in which reference TRBV7-6 and TRBJ1-1 provide the parts outside the CDR3, is GAGVSQSPRYKVTKRGQDVALRCDPISGHVSLYWYRQALGQGPEFLTYFNYEAQQDKSGLPNDRFSAERPEGSISTLTIQRTEQRDSAMYRCASSLQGQMNTEAFFGQGTRLTVV.

This clonotype was recorded many times. The genes are TRBV10-3 and TRBJ1-5; possible D gene TRBD1, 5 bases. This CDR3 contains 14 residues. The germline gives CDR1 ENHRY, CDR2 SYGVKD. The germline V and J ends were trimmed by 4 bases and 4 bases, with 11 bases remaining between them. The CDR3 here is CAISGRAGNQPQHF. CDR3 sequence (DNA): TGTGCCATCAGTGGGCGGGCAGGGAATCAGCCCCAGCATTTT.

The chain links TRBV19 to TRBJ1-1; 8 bases are shared with TRBD1. V shed 6 bases and J 4 bases; nucleotides not matched to a gene: 4. This CDR3 contains 13 residues. CDR1 is LNHDA and CDR2 is SQIVND in the germline V gene (reference sequence). Written as DNA, the CDR3 is TGTGCCAGTAGATTACAGGGGGGCACTGAAGCTTTCTTT. This encodes CASRLQGGTEAFF.

This clonotype was seen repeatedly, ten times or more. This chain joins TRBV24-1 and TRBJ1-1, with D perhaps matching TRBD1 (6 bases). The CDR3 contains 15 residues. Deletions cut 3 bases from V and 6 bases from J, with 16 bases between. CDR1 is KGHDR, CDR2 SFDVKD, per germline. The CDR3 spells CATSDPAGGSPEAFF. CDR3 sequence (DNA): TGTGCCACCAGTGATCCGGCTGGGGGCTCCCCTGAAGCTTTCTTT.

J is TRBJ2-3 and V is TRBV24-1, with D perhaps assigned TRBD1 or TRBD2 (6 bases each). Germline V gene sequence: CDR1 KGHDR, CDR2 SFDVKD. The CDR3 runs 13 residues. The V end lost 5 bases, the J end lost 8 bases, and 13 bases lay between the germline ends. Here the CDR3 DNA reads TGTGCCACCAGTGTATCCGGGGGCCTTACGCAGTATTTT. This gives the protein CATSVSGGLTQYF.

This clonotype was observed many times. This chain connects TRBV30 to TRBJ2-4; no clear D gene. Between the trimmed V and J ends, which lost 0 bases and 1 base, there was a span of 4 bases. Looked up from germline, CDR1 is GTSNPN and CDR2 is SVGIG (reference sequence). The CDR3 has 13 residues. For the CDR3, the DNA is TGTGCCTGGAGTGTTCCGGCCAAAAACATTCAGTACTTC. Translating gives CAWSVPAKNIQYF. Filled out from reference TRBV30 and TRBJ2-4, the complete variable domain reads SQTIHQWPATLVQPVGSPLSLECTVEGTSNPNLYWYRQAAGRGLQLLFYSVGIGQISSEVPQNLSASRPQDRQFILSSKKLLLSDSGFYLCAWSVPAKNIQYFGAGTRLSVL.

This clonotype was recorded many times. This chain uses TRBV5-1 with TRBJ2-7; no reliable D call. The germline V gene encodes CDR1 SGHRS and CDR2 YFSETQ. The CDR3 has 13 residues. V was trimmed by 4 bases and J by 2 bases, leaving 10 bases between them. CDR3 protein: CASSTDGTYEQYF. The CDR3 DNA sequence: TGCGCCAGCAGCACGGACGGAACCTACGAGCAGTACTTC.

This clonotype has ten or more counts. The chain uses TRBV5-5 and TRBJ1-5, with 9 bases that match TRBD1. CDR1 and CDR2 from the germline V gene are SGHKS and YYEKEE (reference sequence). The CDR3 sequence is 18 residues long. V lost 4 bases to trimming and J lost 0 bases; unmatched junction nucleotides: 11. The CDR3 loop reads CASSAGLGQGSSNQPQHF. As DNA, the CDR3 is TGTGCCAGCAGCGCCGGCTTAGGACAGGGGTCTAGCAATCAGCCCCAGCATTTT.

This clonotype was detected many times. The DNA for the CDR3 is TGTGCCTGGAGTGCGGACAGGGTACGGGAGCAGTACTTC. The encoded protein is CAWSADRVREQYF. V usage is TRBV30 and J usage is TRBJ2-7, with 8 bases aligning to TRBD1. This CDR3 comprises 13 residues. The V and J ends lost 1 base and 7 bases, in that order; junction bases with no gene match: 6. Germline V gene lookup returns CDR1 GTSNPN and CDR2 SVGIG (reference sequence).

There are many counts of this clonotype. The gene calls are TRBV18 and TRBJ1-1; TRBD1 aligns across 8 bases. The ends lost 3 bases at V and 0 bases at J; junction bases unmatched: 3. The CDR3 loop spans 15 amino acids. The germline V gene encodes CDR1 KGHSH and CDR2 LQKENI. CDR3 bases: TGTGCCAGCTCACCCGGGACAGGAATGAACACTGAAGCTTTCTTT. Amino acids: CASSPGTGMNTEAFF.

This clonotype has ten or more counts. This chain joins TRBV21-1 and TRBJ1-5. TRBV21-1 is designated a pseudogene. There are 11 residues in the CDR3. CDR3 loop: CASSNGQPQHF. For the CDR3, the DNA is TGTGCCAGCAGCAATGGGCAGCCCCAGCATTTT.

This clonotype was counted only a few times. V and J are TRBV12-3 or TRBV12-4 and TRBJ2-1; D ambiguous. There are 11 residues in the CDR3. Trimming left V 6 bases short and J 6 bases short, with 6 bases between. The CDR3 DNA is TGTGCCAGCAGCAATCCCAATGAGCAGTTCTTC. This codes for CASSNPNEQFF.

This clonotype was seen ten or more times. The chain carries TRBV6-6 and TRBJ2-3; D may be TRBD1 or TRBD2 (5 bases each). In germline, CDR1 is MNHNY, CDR2 SVGAGI (reference sequence). This CDR3 region has 14 residues. Trimming shortened V by 3 bases and J by 4 bases, and 11 bases separated the two germline ends. The CDR3 DNA reads TGTGCCAGCAGTTATCGACAGAGGGCAGATACGCAGTATTTT. It translates to CASSYRQRADTQYF.

This clonotype was seen repeatedly, ten times or more. The chain recombines TRBV29-1 with TRBJ1-2, with TRBD1 matching 7 bases. The CDR3 sequence is 16 residues long. V dropped 4 bases and J dropped 2; count of bases not matched to a gene: 13. The V gene's germline CDR1 is SQVTM and CDR2 ANQGSEA. CDR3 amino acids: CSVVMILTGRNYGYTF. In nucleotides, the CDR3 is TGCAGCGTTGTCATGATTTTGACAGGGAGGAACTATGGCTACACCTTC.

The rearrangement uses TRBV5-1 and TRBJ1-1, with D perhaps TRBD1 (6 bases). With 1 base removed from V and 0 bases from J, the gap between germline ends came to 16 bases. There are 17 residues in the CDR3. Germline CDR1 is SGHRS and CDR2 is YFSETQ. For the CDR3, the DNA is TGCGCCAGCAGCTTGTTTCCACAGGGATCTGTGAACACTGAAGCTTTCTTT. This translates into CASSLFPQGSVNTEAFF.

This clonotype was counted many times. The chain combines TRBV12-5 with TRBJ1-2; D is uncertain. Germline CDR1 is LGHNT and CDR2 is FRNRAP. The V end lost 5 bases, the J end lost 7 bases, and 11 bases lay between the germline ends. CDR3 length equals 12 residues. CDR3 amino acids: CASGGLYGGYTF. CDR3 bases: TGTGCTAGTGGTGGCCTCTATGGTGGCTACACCTTC.

This clonotype was seen ten or more times. The V and J genes are TRBV29-1 and TRBJ2-4; D might be TRBD1 or TRBD2, each matching 6 bases. CDR3 length: 14 amino acids. V gave up 7 bases and J gave up 5 bases, with 18 bases separating them. CDR1 SQVTM and CDR2 ANQGSEA come from the germline V gene. As DNA, the CDR3 is TGCAGCGGCGGGGACCGCCCAGGGGAAAACATTCAGTACTTC. This encodes CSGGDRPGENIQYF. Full variable domain (outside the CDR3, taken from reference TRBV29-1 and TRBJ2-4): SAVISQKPSRDICQRGTSLTIQCQVDSQVTMMFWYRQQPGQSLTLIATANQGSEATYESGFVIDKFPISRPNLTFSTLTVSNMSPEDSSIYLCSGGDRPGENIQYFGAGTRLSVL.

This clonotype was seen ten or more times. The J gene is TRBJ2-3, the V gene TRBV30; D not certain. The V gene's germline CDR1 is GTSNPN and CDR2 SVGIG (reference sequence). V lost 0 bases and J 4 bases, leaving 8 bases between the germline ends. This CDR3 is 13 amino acids long. The CDR3 region has the DNA TGTGCCTGGAGTGTTGGGCAACCAGATACGCAGTATTTT. It specifies CAWSVGQPDTQYF.

In its sample, this clonotype was seen many times. The chain has TRBV20-1 and TRBJ1-6; tentative D call: TRBD1 (6 bases). V shed 5 bases and J shed 5 bases, with 16 bases lying between them. Germline CDR1 DFQATT, CDR2 SNEGSKA (reference sequence). This CDR3 contains 15 residues. The CDR3 DNA reads as TGCAGTGCTCCGGGACAACAGGGCGATAATTCACCCCTCCACTTT. Translating gives CSAPGQQGDNSPLHF.

This clonotype has at least ten counts. For the CDR3, the DNA is TGTGCCAGCAGCCCGGACAAGGCTTGGACCCAGTACTTC. Translation: CASSPDKAWTQYF. The chain couples TRBV7-2 to TRBJ2-5; perhaps TRBD1 as D (5 bases). Germline values: CDR1 SGHTA, CDR2 FQGNSA. Deletions cut 5 bases from V and 7 bases from J, with 14 bases between. The CDR3 consists of 13 residues.